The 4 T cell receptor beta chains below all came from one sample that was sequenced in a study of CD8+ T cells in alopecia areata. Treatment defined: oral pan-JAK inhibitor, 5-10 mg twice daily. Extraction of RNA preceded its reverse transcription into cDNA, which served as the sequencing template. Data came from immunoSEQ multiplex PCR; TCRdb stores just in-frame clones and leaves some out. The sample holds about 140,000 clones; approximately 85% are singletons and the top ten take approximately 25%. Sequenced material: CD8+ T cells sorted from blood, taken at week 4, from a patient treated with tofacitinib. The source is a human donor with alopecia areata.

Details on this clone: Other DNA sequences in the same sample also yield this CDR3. This CDR3 is CASSLTPAADTQYF. In DNA form, the CDR3 reads TGCGCCAGCAGCTTGACACCAGCGGCAGATACGCAGTATTTT. V gene TRBV5-1 combines with J gene TRBJ2-3; D may be TRBD2 (5 bases). This CDR3 comprises 14 residues. Germline V gives CDR1 SGHRS, CDR2 YFSETQ. Trimming took off 1 base at V and 4 bases at J, with 10 bases between the two ends.

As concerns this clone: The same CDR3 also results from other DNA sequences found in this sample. Here the CDR3 reads CASSPPGLSTDTQYF. The CDR3 coding sequence is TGTGCCAGCAGCCCGCCGGGACTAAGCACAGATACGCAGTATTTT. The J gene is TRBJ2-3, the V gene TRBV7-9; TRBD2 agrees at 7 bases. Trimming took 5 bases from V and 0 from J; bases not matched to a gene: 5. This CDR3 contains 15 residues. CDR1 is SEHNR and CDR2 is FQNEAQ in the germline V gene (reference sequence).

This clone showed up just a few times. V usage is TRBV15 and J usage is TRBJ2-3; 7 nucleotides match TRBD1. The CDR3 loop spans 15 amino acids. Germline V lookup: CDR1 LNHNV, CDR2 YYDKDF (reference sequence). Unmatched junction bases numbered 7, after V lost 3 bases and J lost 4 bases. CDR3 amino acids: CATSSPDRDADTQYF. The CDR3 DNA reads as TGTGCCACCAGCAGTCCCGACAGGGATGCAGATACGCAGTATTTT.

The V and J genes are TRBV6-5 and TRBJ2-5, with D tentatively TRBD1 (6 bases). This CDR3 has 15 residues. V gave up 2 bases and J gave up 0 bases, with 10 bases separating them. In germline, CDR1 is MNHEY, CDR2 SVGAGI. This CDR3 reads CASSYRTAYQETQYF. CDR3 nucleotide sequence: TGTGCCAGCAGTTACCGGACAGCCTACCAAGAGACCCAGTACTTC.